This T cell receptor beta chain was profiled in a study of cytomegalovirus exposure and HLA in healthy donors. The V end lost 4 bases, the J end lost 4 bases, and 14 bases lay between the germline ends. The CDR3 totals 14 residues. Germline CDR1 is MNHEY and CDR2 is SMNVEV (reference sequence). The assay was immunoSEQ multiplex PCR, and TCRdb's table has in-frame clones only and misses some. The sample has 85,000 to 90,000 clones, 95% to 98% seen once; the top ten hold 0.78%. This clone showed up just once. Sequenced sample: PBMCs. The TCR sequence derives from a man between 18 and 29 years old in good health and CMV-seronegative. The chain links TRBV27 to TRBJ2-7; perhaps TRBD2 as D (6 bases). The CDR3 DNA reads TGTGCCAGCAGTTCATCACTAGCAATGTACGAGCAGTACTTC. Translating gives CASSSSLAMYEQYF.